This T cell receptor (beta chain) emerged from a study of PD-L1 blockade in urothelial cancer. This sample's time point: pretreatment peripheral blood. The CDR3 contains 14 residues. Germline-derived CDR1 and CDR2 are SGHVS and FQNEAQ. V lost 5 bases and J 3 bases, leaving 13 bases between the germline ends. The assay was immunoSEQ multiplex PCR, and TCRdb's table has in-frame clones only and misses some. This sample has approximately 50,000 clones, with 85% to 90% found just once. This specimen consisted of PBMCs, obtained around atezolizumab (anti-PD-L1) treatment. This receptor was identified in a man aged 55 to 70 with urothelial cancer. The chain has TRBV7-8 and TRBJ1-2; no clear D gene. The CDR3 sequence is CASSPKAGYYGYTF. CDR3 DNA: TGTGCCAGCAGCCCAAAAGCGGGGTACTATGGCTACACCTTC.